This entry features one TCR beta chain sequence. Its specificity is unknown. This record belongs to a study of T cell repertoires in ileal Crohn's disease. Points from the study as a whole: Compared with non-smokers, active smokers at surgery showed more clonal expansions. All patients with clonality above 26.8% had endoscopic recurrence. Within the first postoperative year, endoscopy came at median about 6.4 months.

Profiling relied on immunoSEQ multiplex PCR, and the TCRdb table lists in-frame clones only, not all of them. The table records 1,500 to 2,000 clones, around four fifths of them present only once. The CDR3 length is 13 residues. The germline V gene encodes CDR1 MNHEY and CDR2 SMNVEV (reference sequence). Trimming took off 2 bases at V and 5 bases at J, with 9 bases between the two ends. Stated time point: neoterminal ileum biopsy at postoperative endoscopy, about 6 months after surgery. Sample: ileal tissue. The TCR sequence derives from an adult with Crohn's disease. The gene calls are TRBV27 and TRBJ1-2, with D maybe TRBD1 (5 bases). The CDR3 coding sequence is TGTGCCAGCAGTTTAACAGGAGGGTATGGCTACACCTTC. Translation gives CASSLTGGYGYTF.